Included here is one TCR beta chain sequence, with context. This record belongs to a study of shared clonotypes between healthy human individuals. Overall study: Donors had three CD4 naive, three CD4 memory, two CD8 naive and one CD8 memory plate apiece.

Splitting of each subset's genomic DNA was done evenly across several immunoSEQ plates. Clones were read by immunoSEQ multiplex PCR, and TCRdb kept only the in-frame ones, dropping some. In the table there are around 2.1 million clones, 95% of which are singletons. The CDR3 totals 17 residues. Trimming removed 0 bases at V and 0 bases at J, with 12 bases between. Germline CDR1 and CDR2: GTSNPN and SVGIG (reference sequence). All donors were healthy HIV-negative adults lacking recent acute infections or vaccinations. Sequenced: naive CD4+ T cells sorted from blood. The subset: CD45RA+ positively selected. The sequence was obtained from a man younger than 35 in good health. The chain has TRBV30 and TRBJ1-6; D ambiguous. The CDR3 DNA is TGTGCCTGGAGTGTAGTTGCCAGTAGCTCCTATAATTCACCCCTCCACTTT. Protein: CAWSVVASSSYNSPLHF.